The T cell receptor (beta chain) described here comes from a study of CD8 T cells in Susac syndrome. V shed 2 bases and J shed 2 bases, with 9 bases lying between them. The germline CDR1 and CDR2 sequences are MDHEN and SYDVKM. The CDR3 spans 14 residues. With random hexamers, roughly 0.45 to 1 ug RNA was reverse transcribed. TCR beta CDR3 was amplified by immunoSEQ covering 54 Vbeta and 13 Jbeta. MiXCR was run by TCRdb on the immunoSEQ multiplex PCR reads, yielding one entry per CDR3 protein. The data contain under 200,000 distinct CDR3 sequences, 85% to 95% of them singletons. Under recently defined diagnostic criteria, the patients with Susac syndrome qualified as having definite or probable disease.

The source of this sequence is a human donor with Susac syndrome. Sequenced: CD8+ T cells from PBMCs. The genes are TRBV28 and TRBJ1-2; no clear D. CDR3: CASSLGRTNYGYTF. CDR3 sequence (DNA): TGTGCCAGCAGTTTAGGCAGAACCAACTATGGCTACACCTTC.